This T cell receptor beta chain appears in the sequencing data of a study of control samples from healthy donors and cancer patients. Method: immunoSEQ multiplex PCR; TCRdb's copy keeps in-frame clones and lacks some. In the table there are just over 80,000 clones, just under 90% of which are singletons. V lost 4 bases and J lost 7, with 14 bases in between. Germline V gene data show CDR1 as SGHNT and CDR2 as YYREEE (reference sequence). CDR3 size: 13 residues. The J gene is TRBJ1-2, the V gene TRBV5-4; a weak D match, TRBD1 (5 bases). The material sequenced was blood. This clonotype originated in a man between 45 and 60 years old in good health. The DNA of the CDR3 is TGTGCCAGCAGCCCCCCCGGGGGGGGTGGCTACACCTTC. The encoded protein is CASSPPGGGGYTF.